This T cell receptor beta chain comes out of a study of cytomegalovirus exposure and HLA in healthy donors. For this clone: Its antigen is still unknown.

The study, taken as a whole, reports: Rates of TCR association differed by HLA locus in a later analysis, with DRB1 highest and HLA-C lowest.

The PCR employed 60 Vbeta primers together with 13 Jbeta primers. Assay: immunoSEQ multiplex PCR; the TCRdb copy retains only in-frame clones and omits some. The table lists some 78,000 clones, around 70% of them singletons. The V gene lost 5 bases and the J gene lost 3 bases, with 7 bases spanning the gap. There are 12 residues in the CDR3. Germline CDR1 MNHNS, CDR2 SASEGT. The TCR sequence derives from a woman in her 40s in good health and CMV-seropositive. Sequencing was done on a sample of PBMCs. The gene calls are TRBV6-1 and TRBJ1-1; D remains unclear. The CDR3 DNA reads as TGTGCCAGCAGTTTCCGGGACACTGAAGCTTTCTTT. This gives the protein CASSFRDTEAFF.